This T cell receptor (beta chain) was obtained from a study of T cell clonality in common variable immunodeficiency. V lost 3 bases to trimming and J lost 5 bases, with 13 bases between them. The CDR3 has 14 amino acids. Germline V gene lookup returns CDR1 SGHNT and CDR2 YENEEA. Sequencing was performed with immunoSEQ multiplex PCR; in TCRdb, only in-frame clones are kept and a portion is missing. The specimen has 30,000 to 35,000 clones, none found just once. Notes on the study in general: What drives increased CVID clonality needs T cell subpopulation sequencing. Links between repertoire features and CVID complications were heterogeneity-limited.

Points on this clone: Antigen specificity is unknown. The read falls 3 residues short of the CDR3 end, and the missing part is taken from the germline J gene.

The specimen sequenced was peripheral blood mononuclear cells. The J gene is TRBJ1-2, the V gene TRBV11-3, with D tentatively TRBD1 (6 bases). The source of this sequence is a person between 18 and 75 years old in good health. This CDR3 is CASSFGAQGYGYTF. The DNA read from the CDR3 is TGTGCCAGCAGCTTTGGAGCCCAGGGGTATGGC.